In its sample, the clone carrying this TCR beta chain was seen a few times. This record belongs to a study of Graves' ophthalmopathy and Graves' hyperthyroidism. On the study more broadly: By definition, stable hyperthyroidism involved no ophthalmopathy within 18 months of follow-up.

Scientists amplified the TCR beta CDR3 regions from RNA transcripts. Following a first-round RT-PCR that used HTBI primers, a second-round multiplex PCR was carried out. TCRdb passed the multiplex PCR reads through MiXCR, listing each CDR3 protein once. The sample shows over a million distinct CDR3 sequences, about 38% of them seen only once. Exclusion criteria comprised other autoimmune diseases, uncontrolled infections, pregnancy or lactation in patients. Diagnosis was based on clinical symptoms, serum thyroxine, TRAb, thyroid ultrasound and orbital computed tomography. The TCR comes from an adult man with Graves' hyperthyroidism. Sequencing was performed on peripheral blood or thyroid tissue (not recorded which).

The CDR3 bases are TGTGCCAGCAGCTTAGCGATGGTTAAGAATTCACCCCTCCACTTT. Its translation is CASSLAMVKNSPLHF. The gene calls are TRBV7-9 and TRBJ1-6; D uncertain. CDR3 length: 15 residues. The germline CDR1 and CDR2 sequences are SEHNR and FQNEAQ (reference sequence). V was pared by 0 bases and J by 7 bases, with 10 bases between.